This T cell receptor (beta chain) comes out of a study of siplizumab effects on memory and regulatory T cells. Only in-frame clones appear in the TCRdb table, and some are missing; sequencing was by immunoSEQ multiplex PCR. The repertoire consists of 100,000 to 120,000 clones, with just over 90% occurring once and the leading ten covering more than 0.3%. The CDR3 spans 15 residues. The germline gives CDR1 MNHEY, CDR2 SVGAGI. V shed 0 bases, J shed 7 bases, and the junction held 7 bases outside the gene matches. This clone turned up a few times. The sample was CD4+ T cells sorted from blood. The chain employs TRBV6-5 and TRBJ1-2; TRBD1 matches 8 bases. This TCR was sampled from a human donor in good health. The CDR3 region is CASSYSGRGRGGYTF. CDR3 in DNA: TGTGCCAGCAGTTACTCGGGCAGGGGGCGAGGTGGCTACACCTTC.